A selection of T cell receptor beta chains follows, all from one sample in a study of cytomegalovirus exposure and HLA in healthy donors. Data came from immunoSEQ multiplex PCR; TCRdb stores just in-frame clones and leaves some out. Of approximately 89,000 clones detected, roughly four fifths appear once; the ten largest clones hold 3.5% to 4.5%. Sequencing was performed on PBMCs. Receptors were obtained from a man between 25 and 39 years old in good health and CMV-seronegative. The CDR3 runs from the conserved cysteine through the conserved F or W. Each record gives: clone size, J gene, D gene, V gene, CDR3 DNA, CDR3 protein. A D gene is named only where the DNA matches it firmly. Clone size is shown for a subset of rows, as once, few, many or a class of expanded clone.

size: once
J: TRBJ1-4
D: TRBD1
V: TRBV7-2
DNA: TGTGCCAGCAGCTCGCAGGGGGCAGATAATGAAAAACTGTTTTTT
CDR3: CASSSQGADNEKLFF

size: .
J: TRBJ1-4
D: TRBD1
V: TRBV2
DNA: TGTGCCAGCAGTGATGGACAGGCTAATGAAAAACTGTTTTTT
CDR3: CASSDGQANEKLFF

size: once
J: TRBJ2-7
D: .
V: TRBV7-2
DNA: TGTGCCAGCAGCTTAGACTACACCTCCTACGAGCAGTACTTC
CDR3: CASSLDYTSYEQYF

size: .
J: TRBJ2-4
D: .
V: TRBV30
DNA: TGTGCCTGGAGTGTACGAGAGGGATGGGTCCTAGCCAAAAACATTCAGTACTTC
CDR3: CAWSVREGWVLAKNIQYF

size: .
J: TRBJ2-1
D: .
V: TRBV29-1
DNA: TGCAGCGTTGAACTCAATGAGCAGTTCTTC
CDR3: CSVELNEQFF

size: .
J: TRBJ1-4
D: .
V: TRBV23-1
DNA: TGCGCCAGCAGTCCGGCAGGGTCGAAAAAACTGTTTTTT
CDR3: CASSPAGSKKLFF

size: few
J: TRBJ1-3
D: .
V: TRBV10-3
DNA: TGTGCCACAGGTCGACAGGACACTGGAAACACCATATATTTT
CDR3: CATGRQDTGNTIYF

size: .
J: TRBJ1-2
D: TRBD1
V: TRBV4-3
DNA: TGCGCCAGCAGCCAACCTGGACAGGGCGACGATGGAGGCTACACCTTC
CDR3: CASSQPGQGDDGGYTF

size: few
J: TRBJ2-5
D: .
V: TRBV7-2
DNA: TGTGCCAGCAGCTTAGAGAATTGGGCAGATCAAGAGACCCAGTACTTC
CDR3: CASSLENWADQETQYF

size: .
J: TRBJ2-7
D: .
V: TRBV18
DNA: TGTGCCAGCTCACCTTCTCAGGGTCCCTACGAGCAGTACTTC
CDR3: CASSPSQGPYEQYF

size: .
J: TRBJ1-1
D: .
V: TRBV2
DNA: TGTGCCAGCGGAACGGGGTACACTGAAGCTTTCTTT
CDR3: CASGTGYTEAFF

size: .
J: TRBJ2-7
D: TRBD2
V: TRBV25-1
DNA: TGTGCCAGCAGTGTTGGGGGAGGGTACTCCTACGAGCAGTACTTC
CDR3: CASSVGGGYSYEQYF

size: .
J: TRBJ2-5
D: TRBD1
V: TRBV18
DNA: TGTGCCAGCTCACCCGTCGGGACAGAACAAGAGACCCAGTACTTC
CDR3: CASSPVGTEQETQYF

size: .
J: TRBJ2-2
D: .
V: TRBV5-4
DNA: TGTGCCAGCAGCTTGGATCTCGCCAGGGCCACCGGGGAGCTGTTTTTT
CDR3: CASSLDLARATGELFF

size: .
J: TRBJ2-1
D: TRBD2
V: TRBV5-1
DNA: TGCGCCAGCAGCTTGATAGGGACTAGCTACAATGAGCAGTTCTTC
CDR3: CASSLIGTSYNEQFF